The 17 T cell receptor beta chains given below trace back to one sample, sequenced in a study of regulatory T cells in long-lasting Graves disease. According to the study, TCR beta libraries were built with iRepertoire HTBI primers and CDR3-region Arm-PCR. TCRdb passed the multiplex PCR reads through MiXCR, listing each CDR3 protein once. The sample includes about 430,000 distinct CDR3 sequences, 20% to 25% of them seen just once. The time point here: persistent/refractory GD, antithyroid drugs over 5 years with positive TRAb. Generation of the TCR library employed RNA extracted from PBMCs. The sequencing here drew on peripheral blood mononuclear cells (PBMCs), taken when the disease was refractory, from a patient treated with antithyroid drugs. Every receptor here comes from a female donor with Graves disease.

This clonotype was observed a few times. This chain joins TRBV11-1 and TRBJ2-5; TRBD2 aligns across 10 bases. V gave up 4 bases and J gave up 5 bases; unmatched junction bases: 10. In germline, CDR1 is SGHAT, CDR2 FQDESV (reference sequence). The CDR3 length is 16 residues. CDR3 in amino acids: CASSSRSSGGGETQYF. The CDR3 DNA follows: TGTGCCAGCAGCTCCCGTTCTAGCGGGGGCGGGGAGACCCAGTACTTC.

This clonotype was seen repeatedly, ten times or more. V usage is TRBV28 and J usage is TRBJ2-5, with 10 bases aligning to TRBD1. After removal of 5 bases from V and 4 bases from J, the junction contained 7 bases not matched to a gene. There are 15 residues in the CDR3. Germline CDR1 is MDHEN and CDR2 is SYDVKM. Here the CDR3 reads CASSQRQGAGETQYF. CDR3 DNA: TGTGCCAGCAGTCAGAGACAGGGGGCGGGAGAGACCCAGTACTTC.

This clonotype appeared many times. The V and J genes are TRBV29-1 and TRBJ2-4, with D possibly being TRBD2 (5 bases). V was pared by 6 bases and J by 1 base, with 22 bases between. CDR1 and CDR2 from the germline V gene are SQVTM and ANQGSEA. The CDR3 totals 17 residues. Here the CDR3 DNA reads TGCAGCGTGGCGATTCTCGTGGGAGAGGGTGCCAAAAACATTCAGTACTTC. This gives the protein CSVAILVGEGAKNIQYF. Complete variable domain (other parts from reference TRBV29-1 and TRBJ2-4): SAVISQKPSRDICQRGTSLTIQCQVDSQVTMMFWYRQQPGQSLTLIATANQGSEATYESGFVIDKFPISRPNLTFSTLTVSNMSPEDSSIYLCSVAILVGEGAKNIQYFGAGTRLSVL.

This clonotype was seen a few times. The chain recombines TRBV29-1 with TRBJ1-2, with D possibly TRBD1 on 5 matching bases. The V gene's germline CDR1 is SQVTM and CDR2 ANQGSEA. Trimming pared 3 bases from V and 8 bases from J, leaving 19 bases between. CDR3 size: 14 residues. Here the CDR3 reads CSVEGVVGGGGYTF. The CDR3 region has the DNA TGCAGCGTTGAGGGGGTAGTTGGCGGGGGAGGCTACACCTTC. The whole variable domain, remainder taken from reference TRBV29-1 and TRBJ1-2, is SAVISQKPSRDICQRGTSLTIQCQVDSQVTMMFWYRQQPGQSLTLIATANQGSEATYESGFVIDKFPISRPNLTFSTLTVSNMSPEDSSIYLCSVEGVVGGGGYTFGSGTRLTVV.

V and J are TRBV5-6 and TRBJ2-7, with TRBD1 as a possible D gene (5 bases). Trimming left V 0 bases short and J 4 bases short, with 17 bases between. CDR1 SGHDT and CDR2 YYEEEE come from the germline V gene. There are 16 residues in the CDR3. Here the CDR3 reads CASSLDSQGRRYEQYF. CDR3 bases: TGTGCCAGCAGCTTGGATTCTCAGGGCAGACGATACGAGCAGTACTTC.

This clonotype was seen at least ten times. The genes are TRBV12-3 or TRBV12-4 and TRBJ1-5; 8 bases are shared with TRBD1. The CDR3 is 14 residues long. V shed 3 bases and J 6 bases; nucleotides not matched to a gene: 4. The CDR3 DNA sequence: TGTGCCAGCAGTTTGAGGACAGGGATTCAGCCCCAGCATTTT. Translating it yields CASSLRTGIQPQHF.

This clonotype was recorded at least ten times. The genes are TRBV11-3 and TRBJ2-5; 7 bases match TRBD2. The V gene end was trimmed by 3 bases and the J gene end by 4 bases; junction bases not matched to a gene: 8. CDR1 is SGHNT and CDR2 is YENEEA in the germline V gene. The CDR3 has 15 amino acids. The CDR3 reads CASSLVSGKGETQYF. CDR3 in DNA: TGTGCCAGCAGCTTGGTAAGCGGGAAAGGAGAGACCCAGTACTTC.

This sequence joins TRBV7-9 and TRBJ2-5; D gene unclear. The germline V and J ends were trimmed by 3 bases and 5 bases, with 7 bases remaining between them. The CDR3 runs 12 residues. From germline, CDR1 is SEHNR and CDR2 FQNEAQ (reference sequence). CDR3 sequence (DNA): TGTGCCAGCAGCTTCCCGTATGAGACCCAGTACTTC. The encoded protein is CASSFPYETQYF.

At least ten counts were recorded for this clonotype. V is TRBV3-1 and J is TRBJ1-2; a possible D gene is TRBD1 (6 bases). The germline CDR1 and CDR2 sequences are LGHDT and YNNKEL (reference sequence). With 2 bases removed from V and 7 bases from J, the gap between germline ends came to 20 bases. The CDR3 is 16 amino acids. The CDR3 nucleotides read TGTGCCAGCAGCCAACGACGGGGGGCTGTCCCCCCTGGCTACACCTTC. Its protein product is CASSQRRGAVPPGYTF.

V and J are TRBV5-1 and TRBJ2-6, with D unclear. CDR1 is SGHRS, CDR2 YFSETQ, per germline. V lost 0 bases to trimming and J lost 1 base, with 17 bases between them. This CDR3 has 19 residues. The CDR3 DNA follows: TGCGCCAGCAGCTTGGGCTTCGGCATTCAGGAGTCTGGGGCCAACGTCCTGACTTTC. Translation: CASSLGFGIQESGANVLTF.

The sample holds many counts of this clonotype. The chain uses TRBV28 and TRBJ1-2; possibly TRBD1 for D (6 bases). Between the trimmed V and J ends, which lost 5 bases and 0 bases, there was a span of 10 bases. Germline values: CDR1 MDHEN, CDR2 SYDVKM. This CDR3 region has 14 residues. The CDR3: CASSPGHSNYGYTF. CDR3 sequence (DNA): TGTGCCAGCAGTCCGGGACATTCTAACTATGGCTACACCTTC.

This clonotype was picked up many times. The rearrangement uses TRBV20-1 and TRBJ2-7; D uncertain. The CDR3 covers 13 residues. V lost 1 base and J 0 bases, leaving 7 bases between the germline ends. Germline loops: CDR1 DFQATT, CDR2 SNEGSKA (reference sequence). The CDR3 sequence is CSARVPRSYEQYF. In DNA, the CDR3 is TGCAGTGCTAGAGTGCCACGCTCCTACGAGCAGTACTTC.

V gene TRBV5-1 combines with J gene TRBJ2-6; D remains unclear. Per germline, CDR1 SGHRS and CDR2 YFSETQ. Trimming left V 0 bases short and J 3 bases short, with 13 bases between. The CDR3 totals 17 residues. This chain's CDR3 is CASSLEGRGLGANVLTF. The CDR3 coding sequence is TGCGCCAGCAGCTTGGAGGGTCGTGGGCTTGGGGCCAACGTCCTGACTTTC.

The rearrangement joins TRBV10-1 to TRBJ2-1, with D unresolved. The CDR3 contains 13 residues. Trimming took off 5 bases at V and 12 bases at J, with 17 bases between the two ends. CDR1 and CDR2 from the germline V gene are WNHNN and SYGVQD (reference sequence). Here the CDR3 DNA reads TGCGCCAGCAGTATAGGTCCTACATCTGGGCAGTTCTTC. This translates into CASSIGPTSGQFF.

Only one count was recorded for this clonotype. The CDR3 sequence is CSAPLYRGSYNEQFF. CDR3 DNA sequence: TGCAGCGCCCCTCTGTACAGGGGCTCCTACAATGAGCAGTTCTTC. This rearrangement joins TRBV29-1 to TRBJ2-1, with TRBD1 matching 7 bases. The germline gives CDR1 SQVTM, CDR2 ANQGSEA. The CDR3 loop spans 15 amino acids. V was clipped by 7 bases and J by 0 bases; unmatched bases: 9.

Many counts were recorded for this clonotype. The V gene is TRBV6-5, the J gene TRBJ1-5, with no clear D. CDR1 is MNHEY, CDR2 SVGAGI, per germline. This CDR3 contains 13 residues. V gave up 2 bases and J gave up 1 base, with 3 bases separating them. CDR3 region: CASSYNSNQPQHF. CDR3 coding DNA: TGTGCCAGCAGTTACAACAGCAATCAGCCCCAGCATTTT.

This clonotype was counted only a few times. The chain couples TRBV6-1 to TRBJ2-5, with 7 bases identical to TRBD1. Trimming at V came to 4 bases and at J to 1 base, leaving 6 bases not matched to a gene. CDR1 MNHNS and CDR2 SASEGT come from the germline V gene. This CDR3 comprises 15 residues. This chain's CDR3 is CASSAGQATQETQYF. CDR3 DNA sequence: TGTGCCAGCAGTGCCGGACAGGCGACCCAAGAGACCCAGTACTTC.